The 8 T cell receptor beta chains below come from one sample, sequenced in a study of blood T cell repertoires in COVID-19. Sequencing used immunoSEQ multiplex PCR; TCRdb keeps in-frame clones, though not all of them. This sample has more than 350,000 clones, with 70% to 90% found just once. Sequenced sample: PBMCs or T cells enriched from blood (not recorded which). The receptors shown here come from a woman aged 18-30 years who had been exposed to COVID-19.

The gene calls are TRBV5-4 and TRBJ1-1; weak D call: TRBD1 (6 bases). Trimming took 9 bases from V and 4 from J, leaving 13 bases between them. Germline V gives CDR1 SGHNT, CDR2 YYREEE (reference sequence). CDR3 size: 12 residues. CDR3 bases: TGTGCCACATACAGGGCGACCACTGAAGCTTTCTTT. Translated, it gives CATYRATTEAFF.

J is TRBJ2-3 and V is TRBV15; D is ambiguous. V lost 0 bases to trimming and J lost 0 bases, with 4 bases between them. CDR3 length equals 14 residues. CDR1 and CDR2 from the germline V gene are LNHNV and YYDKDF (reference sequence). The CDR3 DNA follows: TGTGCCACCAGCAGAGATCTGAGCACAGATACGCAGTATTTT. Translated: CATSRDLSTDTQYF. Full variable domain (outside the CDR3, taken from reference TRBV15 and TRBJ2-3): DAMVIQNPRYQVTQFGKPVTLSCSQTLNHNVMYWYQQKSSQAPKLLFHYYDKDFNNEADTPDNFQSRRPNTSFCFLDIRSPGLGDTAMYLCATSRDLSTDTQYFGPGTRLTVL.

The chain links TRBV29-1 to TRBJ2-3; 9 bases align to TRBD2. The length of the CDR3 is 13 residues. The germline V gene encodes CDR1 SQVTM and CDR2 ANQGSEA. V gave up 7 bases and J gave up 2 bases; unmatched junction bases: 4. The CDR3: CSAAGGPTDTQYF. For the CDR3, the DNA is TGCAGCGCCGCGGGGGGGCCCACAGATACGCAGTATTTT.

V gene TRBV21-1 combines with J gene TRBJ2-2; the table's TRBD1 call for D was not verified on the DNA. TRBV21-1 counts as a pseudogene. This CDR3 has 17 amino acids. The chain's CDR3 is CASSRDPGQLDTGELFF. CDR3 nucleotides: TGTGCCAGCAGCCGAGACCCGGGACAGCTCGACACCGGGGAGCTGTTTTTT.

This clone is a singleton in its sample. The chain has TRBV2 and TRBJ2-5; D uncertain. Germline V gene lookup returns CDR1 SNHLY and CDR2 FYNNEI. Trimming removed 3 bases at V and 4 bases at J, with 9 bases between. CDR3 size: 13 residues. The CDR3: CASSEYSPETQYF. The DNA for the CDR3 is TGTGCCAGCAGTGAGTACAGTCCAGAGACCCAGTACTTC.

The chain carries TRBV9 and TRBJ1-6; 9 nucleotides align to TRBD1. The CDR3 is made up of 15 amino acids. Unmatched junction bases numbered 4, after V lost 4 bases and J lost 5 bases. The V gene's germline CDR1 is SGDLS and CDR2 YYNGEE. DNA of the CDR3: TGTGCCAGCAGCCAGGGACAGGGCGATAATTCACCCCTCCACTTT. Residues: CASSQGQGDNSPLHF.

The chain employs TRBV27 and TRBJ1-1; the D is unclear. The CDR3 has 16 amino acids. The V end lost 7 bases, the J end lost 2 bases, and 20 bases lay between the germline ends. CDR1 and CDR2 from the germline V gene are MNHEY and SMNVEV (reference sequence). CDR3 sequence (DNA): TGTGCCAGCAACCCTACGATGGGGAGATTTAACACTGAAGCTTTCTTT. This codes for CASNPTMGRFNTEAFF.

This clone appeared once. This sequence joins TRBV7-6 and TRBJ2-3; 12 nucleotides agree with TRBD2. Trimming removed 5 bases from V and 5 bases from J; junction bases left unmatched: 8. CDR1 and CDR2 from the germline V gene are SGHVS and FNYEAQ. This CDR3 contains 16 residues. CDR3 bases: TGTGCCAGCAGCCCTGGACTAGCGGGGCATAAAGATACGCAGTATTTT. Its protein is CASSPGLAGHKDTQYF. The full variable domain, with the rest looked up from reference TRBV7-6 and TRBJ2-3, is GAGVSQSPRYKVTKRGQDVALRCDPISGHVSLYWYRQALGQGPEFLTYFNYEAQQDKSGLPNDRFSAERPEGSISTLTIQRTEQRDSAMYRCASSPGLAGHKDTQYFGPGTRLTVL.